The T cell receptor (beta chain) under discussion was sequenced for a study of identical twins. In TCRdb, the 5' RACE reads were re-called with MiXCR into one record per CDR3 protein. The sample carries some 630,000 distinct CDR3 sequences, under 8.5% recorded once. This clonotype has a count of ten or more. Trimming stripped 3 bases from V and 3 bases from J, with 23 bases between. The germline V gene encodes CDR1 MDHEN and CDR2 SYDVKM. The CDR3 extends over 18 amino acids. These data also featured in a second study, about yellow fever vaccine responses in identical twins. From that paper: It has been reported that, in twins, the vaccine T cell response seemed partly convergent and partly personalized.

The gene calls are TRBV28 and TRBJ1-1; perhaps TRBD1 as D (6 bases). The sequencing sample was made of PBMCs. This TCR came from a woman aged 18-29 years in good health. The DNA of the CDR3 is TGTGCCAGCAGTTTCGAGTACAGGGCCAGCTCAGGGGACACTGAAGCTTTCTTT. The encoded protein is CASSFEYRASSGDTEAFF. Full variable domain (rest looked up from reference TRBV28 and TRBJ1-1): DVKVTQSSRYLVKRTGEKVFLECVQDMDHENMFWYRQDPGLGLRLIYFSYDVKMKEKGDIPEGYSVSREKKERFSLILESASTNQTSMYLCASSFEYRASSGDTEAFFGQGTRLTVV.